The next 2 T cell receptor beta chains were all read from a single sample in a study of T cells in Graves' hyperthyroidism and ophthalmopathy. Amplified TCR beta CDR3 regions came from RNA transcripts. HTBI primers drove first-round RT-PCR of the TCR CDR3. TCRdb reprocessed the multiplex PCR reads with MiXCR, giving one entry per CDR3 protein. The profile shows around 350,000 distinct CDR3 sequences, around 14% of them singletons. The sequenced sample was blood. These TCRs come from a woman aged 18 to 35 with Graves' hyperthyroidism.

Many counts were recorded for this clonotype. The rearrangement links TRBV7-9 to TRBJ2-7, with D possibly matching TRBD1 (5 bases). The CDR3 is 14 amino acids. V lost 5 bases and J 2 bases, leaving 13 bases between the germline ends. The germline V gene encodes CDR1 SEHNR and CDR2 FQNEAQ (reference sequence). The CDR3 nucleotides are TGTGCCAGCAGCGGCTTGGAAGGGGCCTACGAGCAGTACTTC. Its protein product is CASSGLEGAYEQYF.

Many counts were recorded for this clonotype. The chain couples TRBV6-1 to TRBJ2-7, with a weak D call TRBD2 (6 bases). Per germline, CDR1 MNHNS and CDR2 SASEGT. Trimming pared 6 bases from V and 4 bases from J, leaving 10 bases between. The CDR3 length is 12 residues. The CDR3 spells CASRQRVYEQYF. Written as DNA, the CDR3 is TGTGCCAGCAGGCAGCGGGTATACGAGCAGTACTTC.